This TCR beta chain was identified in a study of neurological immune-mediated disorders. The study, taken as a whole, reports: HTLV-1-associated myelopathy showed the most TCR clonal expansion; multiple sclerosis the least, below healthy controls. Phylogenetic grouping placed 18 of 34 multiple sclerosis patients' repertoires in one related-CDR3 cluster, a possible signature.

cDNA was made by 5'RACE with 10-nucleotide random UMIs. Each CDR3 protein gets one entry after TCRdb re-called the 5' RACE reads with MiXCR. The sample includes more than 40,000 distinct CDR3 sequences, about 2% of them seen just once. This clonotype was found a few times. The antigen is unknown. Per the germline V gene, CDR1 is SGHRS and CDR2 is YFSETQ. This CDR3 is built from 16 residues. V was pared by 3 bases and J by 7 bases, with 16 bases of the junction left unmatched. Sequenced material: PBMCs. V usage is TRBV5-1 and J usage is TRBJ2-7, with 7 bases lining up with TRBD1. The receptor's source is a middle-aged woman with multiple sclerosis. CDR3 bases: TGCGCCAGCAGCTCGAACAGGGGCACCGGTGTAGGGGAGCAGTACTTC. Translated, it gives CASSSNRGTGVGEQYF.